The present TCR beta chain was sequenced within a study of T cells in Graves' hyperthyroidism and ophthalmopathy. This clonotype was found a few times. TCR beta CDR3 sequences were amplified from RNA transcripts. HTBI primers drove first-round RT-PCR of the TCR CDR3. TCRdb independently ran MiXCR on the multiplex PCR reads; one entry per CDR3 protein. Of approximately 430,000 distinct CDR3 sequences listed, approximately 14% are singletons. The CDR3 is 12 residues long. V was pared by 4 bases and J by 8 bases, with 11 bases between. Germline CDR1 SGHDT, CDR2 YYEEEE. This chain joins TRBV5-6 and TRBJ2-3, with D tentatively TRBD2 (6 bases). The sequenced sample was blood. The TCR sequence derives from a woman aged 18 to 35 with Graves' hyperthyroidism. In DNA, the CDR3 is TGTGCCAGCAGCGGGACTGGGGGTACGCAGTATTTT. Translation: CASSGTGGTQYF.